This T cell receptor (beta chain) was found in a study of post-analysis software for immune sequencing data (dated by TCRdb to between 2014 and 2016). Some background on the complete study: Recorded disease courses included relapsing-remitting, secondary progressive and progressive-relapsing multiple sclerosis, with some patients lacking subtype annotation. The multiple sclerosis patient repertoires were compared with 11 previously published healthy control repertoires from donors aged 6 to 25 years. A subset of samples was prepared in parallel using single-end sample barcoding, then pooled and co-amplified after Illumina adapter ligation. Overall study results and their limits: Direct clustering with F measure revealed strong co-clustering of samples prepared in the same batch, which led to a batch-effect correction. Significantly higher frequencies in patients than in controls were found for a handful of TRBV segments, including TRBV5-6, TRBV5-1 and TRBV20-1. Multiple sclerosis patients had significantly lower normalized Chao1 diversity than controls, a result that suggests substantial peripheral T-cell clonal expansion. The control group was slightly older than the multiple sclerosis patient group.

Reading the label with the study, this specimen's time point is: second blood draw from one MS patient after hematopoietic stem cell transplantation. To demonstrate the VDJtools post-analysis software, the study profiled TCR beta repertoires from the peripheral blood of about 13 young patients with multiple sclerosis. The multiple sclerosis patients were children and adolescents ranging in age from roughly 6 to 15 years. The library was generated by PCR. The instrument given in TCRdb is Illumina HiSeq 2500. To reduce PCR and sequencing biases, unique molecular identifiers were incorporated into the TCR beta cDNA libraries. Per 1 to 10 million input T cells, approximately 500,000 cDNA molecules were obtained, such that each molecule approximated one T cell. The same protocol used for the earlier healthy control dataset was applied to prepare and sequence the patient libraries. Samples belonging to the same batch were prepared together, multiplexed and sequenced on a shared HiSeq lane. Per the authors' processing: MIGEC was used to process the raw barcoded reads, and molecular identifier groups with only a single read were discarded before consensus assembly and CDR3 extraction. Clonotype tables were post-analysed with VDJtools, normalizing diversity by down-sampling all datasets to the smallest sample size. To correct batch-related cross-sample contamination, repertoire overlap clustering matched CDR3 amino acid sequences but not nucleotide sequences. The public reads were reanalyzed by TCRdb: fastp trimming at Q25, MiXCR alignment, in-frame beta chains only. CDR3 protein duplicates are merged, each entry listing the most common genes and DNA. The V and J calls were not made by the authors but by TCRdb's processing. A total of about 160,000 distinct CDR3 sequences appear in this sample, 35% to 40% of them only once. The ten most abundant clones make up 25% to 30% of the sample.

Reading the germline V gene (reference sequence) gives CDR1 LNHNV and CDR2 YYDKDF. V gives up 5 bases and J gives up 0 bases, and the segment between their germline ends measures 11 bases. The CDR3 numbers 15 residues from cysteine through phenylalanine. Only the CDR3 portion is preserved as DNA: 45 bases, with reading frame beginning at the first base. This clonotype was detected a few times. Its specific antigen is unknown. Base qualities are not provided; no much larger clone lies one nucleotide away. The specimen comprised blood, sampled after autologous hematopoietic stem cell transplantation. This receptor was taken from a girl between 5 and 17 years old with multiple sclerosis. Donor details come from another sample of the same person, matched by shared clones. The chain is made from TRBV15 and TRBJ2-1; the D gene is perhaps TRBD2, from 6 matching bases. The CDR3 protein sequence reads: CATSYSGASYNEQFF. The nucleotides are TGTGCCACCAGCTATAGCGGAGCCTCCTACAATGAGCAGTTCTTC.